This TCR beta chain was recovered during a study of blood T cell repertoires in COVID-19 (dated by TCRdb to 2020 to 2021). Background for the entire study: The collaborator samples originated in the United States, Italy and Spain and spanned the acute and convalescent phases of COVID-19. The samples were drawn from the first 160 participants of the ongoing ImmuneRACE study and from about 1,200 subjects provided by 6 global collaborators. Subjects who had been exposed to COVID-19, were actively infected with it, or had recovered from it provided the deeply sampled blood TCRbeta repertoires that made up the dataset. HLA class I and class II types, where available, came from metadata supplied by the sample provider rather than from assay-based typing. Nearly every sample came with metadata listing a de-identified subject ID, COVID-19 status, age in years and sex. The material from the prospective study consisted of cDNA or gDNA derived from T cells, B-cell-depleted T cells, or PBMCs. The repertoires were made available in a free public database intended to serve as a resource for research on the immune response to SARS-CoV-2. Findings and caveats that apply to the study as a whole: Clinical and demographic metadata were provided uncurated, with the amount varying by source and participant.

V has 2 bases trimmed and J has 4 bases trimmed; junction bases matching no gene number 4. Sequences GTSNPN (CDR1) and SVGIG (CDR2) are obtained from the germline V gene (reference sequence). The CDR3 sequence holds 14 residues, the cysteine and phenylalanine included. The DNA shown is the 42-base CDR3, in frame from base 1. Regarding this clone: There is no known antigen for this receptor. Within one base of it there is no much larger clone, and no base qualities were kept.

In Seattle, one collaborating source enrolled patients while the infection was active and tracked those patients longitudinally over the course of disease. The collaborating institutions used their own protocols to collect whole blood in K2EDTA tubes. For TCRbeta analysis, collaborator samples were shipped as frozen whole blood, as isolated PBMCs, or as DNA extracted from either sample type. The immunoSEQ Assay, a bias-controlled multiplex PCR, was used to amplify TCRbeta CDR3 regions from genomic DNA. On the study's bioinformatics: The number of nucleated cells in each sample was estimated by amplification of reference gene primers within the assay. Sequence reads were collapsed and filtered to measure the absolute abundance of every unique TCRbeta CDR3 rearrangement. For each sample, productive Simpson clonality was calculated as the square root of Simpson's diversity index across productive rearrangements. TCRdb holds this immuneACCESS table with in-frame rearrangements only. Some clones are missing; in checked studies, unresolved V genes explain under half, and the rest has no known cause. V and J calls plus clone size are reproduced from that table; the DNA served to infer D and trimming. This sample gives 250,000 to 300,000 clones in total; around nine tenths of them show up just once. Roughly 12% of the sample lies in the top ten.

Rearrangement joined TRBV30 to TRBJ2-3; TRBD1 aligns with 9 central bases. The TCR originated in a woman aged 25-40 years with COVID-19, enrolled during active disease. Input material: peripheral blood. The CDR3 amino acid sequence is: CAWSRTGAADTQYF. Read as DNA, the sequence is TGTGCCTGGAGTAGGACAGGGGCCGCAGATACGCAGTATTTT.